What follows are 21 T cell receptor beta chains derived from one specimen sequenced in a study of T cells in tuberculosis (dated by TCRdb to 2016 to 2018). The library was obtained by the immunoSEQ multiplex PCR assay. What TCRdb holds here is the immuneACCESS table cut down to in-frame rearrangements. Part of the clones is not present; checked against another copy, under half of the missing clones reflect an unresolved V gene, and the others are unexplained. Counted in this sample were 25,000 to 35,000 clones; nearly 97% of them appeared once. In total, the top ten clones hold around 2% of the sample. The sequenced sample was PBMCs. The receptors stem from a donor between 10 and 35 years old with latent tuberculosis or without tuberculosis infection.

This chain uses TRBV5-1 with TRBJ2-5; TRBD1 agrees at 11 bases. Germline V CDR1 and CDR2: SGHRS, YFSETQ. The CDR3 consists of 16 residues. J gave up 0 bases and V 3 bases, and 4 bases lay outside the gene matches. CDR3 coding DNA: TGCGCCAGCAGCTCCGGGACAGGGGGGTACCAAGAGACCCAGTACTTC. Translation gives CASSSGTGGYQETQYF.

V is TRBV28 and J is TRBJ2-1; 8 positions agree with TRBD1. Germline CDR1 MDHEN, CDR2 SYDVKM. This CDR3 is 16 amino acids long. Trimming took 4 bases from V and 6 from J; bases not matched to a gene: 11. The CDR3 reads CASSSEGQGKGNEQFF. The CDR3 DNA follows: TGTGCCAGCAGTTCCGAAGGACAGGGAAAGGGCAATGAGCAGTTCTTC.

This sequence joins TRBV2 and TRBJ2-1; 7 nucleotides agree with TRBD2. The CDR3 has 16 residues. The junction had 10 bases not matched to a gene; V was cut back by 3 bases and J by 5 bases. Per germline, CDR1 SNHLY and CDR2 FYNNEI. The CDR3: CASSEVEGTTDNEQFF. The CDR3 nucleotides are TGTGCCAGCAGTGAGGTAGAAGGGACTACGGACAATGAGCAGTTCTTC.

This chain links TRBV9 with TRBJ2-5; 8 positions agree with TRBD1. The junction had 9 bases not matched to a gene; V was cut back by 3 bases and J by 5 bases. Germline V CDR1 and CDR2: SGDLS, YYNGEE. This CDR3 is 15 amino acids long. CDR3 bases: TGTGCCAGCAGCGCCGGATCAGACAGGGGTGAGACCCAGTACTTC. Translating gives CASSAGSDRGETQYF.

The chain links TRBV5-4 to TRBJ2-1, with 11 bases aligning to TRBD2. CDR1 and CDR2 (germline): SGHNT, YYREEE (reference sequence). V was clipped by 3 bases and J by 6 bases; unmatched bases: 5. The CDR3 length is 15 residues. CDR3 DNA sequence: TGTGCCAGCAGCTCCCTGCTAGCGGGGGGCAATGAGCAGTTCTTC. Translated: CASSSLLAGGNEQFF.

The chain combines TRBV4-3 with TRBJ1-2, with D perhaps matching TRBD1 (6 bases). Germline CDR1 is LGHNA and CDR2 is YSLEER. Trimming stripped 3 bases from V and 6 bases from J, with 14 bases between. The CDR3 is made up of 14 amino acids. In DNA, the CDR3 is TGCGCCAGCAGCCACTACACAGGGAACGATGGCTACACCTTC. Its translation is CASSHYTGNDGYTF.

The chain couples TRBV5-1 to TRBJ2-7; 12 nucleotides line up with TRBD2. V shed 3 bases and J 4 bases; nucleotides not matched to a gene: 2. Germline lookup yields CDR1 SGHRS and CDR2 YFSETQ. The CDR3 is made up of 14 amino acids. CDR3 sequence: CASSSTSGSYEQYF. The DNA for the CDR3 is TGCGCCAGCAGCTCGACTAGCGGGAGTTACGAGCAGTACTTC.

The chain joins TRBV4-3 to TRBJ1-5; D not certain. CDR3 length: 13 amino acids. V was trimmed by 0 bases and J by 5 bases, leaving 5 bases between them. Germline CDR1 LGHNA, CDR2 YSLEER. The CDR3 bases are TGCGCCAGCAGCCAAGAAGCGTATCAGCCCCAGCATTTT. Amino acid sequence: CASSQEAYQPQHF.

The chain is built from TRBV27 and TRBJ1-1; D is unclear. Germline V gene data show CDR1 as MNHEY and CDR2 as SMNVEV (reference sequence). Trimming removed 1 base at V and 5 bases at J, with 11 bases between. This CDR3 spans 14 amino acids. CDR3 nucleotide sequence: TGTGCCAGCAGTTTATACGAAACGGGGACTGAAGCTTTCTTT. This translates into CASSLYETGTEAFF.

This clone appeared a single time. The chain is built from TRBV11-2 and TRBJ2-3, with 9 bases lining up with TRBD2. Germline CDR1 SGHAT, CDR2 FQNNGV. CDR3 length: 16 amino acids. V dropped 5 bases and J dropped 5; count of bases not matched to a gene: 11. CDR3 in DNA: TGTGCCAGCAGCGGTCCGGCGGGGGGGCTCGGAGATACGCAGTATTTT. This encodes CASSGPAGGLGDTQYF.

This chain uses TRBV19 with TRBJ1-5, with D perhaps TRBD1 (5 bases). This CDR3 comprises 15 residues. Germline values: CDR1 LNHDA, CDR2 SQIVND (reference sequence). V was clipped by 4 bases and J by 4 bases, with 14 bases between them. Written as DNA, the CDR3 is TGTGCCAGTAGTACCGGGGGTTGGTTGAATCAGCCCCAGCATTTT. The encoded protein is CASSTGGWLNQPQHF.

The DNA of the CDR3 is TGTGCCAGCAGTTTTAGCGGGGAAAGCTCCTACGAGCAGTACTTC. Translating gives CASSFSGESSYEQYF. V usage is TRBV2 and J usage is TRBJ2-7; 8 bases line up with TRBD2. Trimming took 5 bases from V and 0 from J; bases not matched to a gene: 6. The CDR3 contains 15 residues. Germline CDR1 SNHLY, CDR2 FYNNEI.

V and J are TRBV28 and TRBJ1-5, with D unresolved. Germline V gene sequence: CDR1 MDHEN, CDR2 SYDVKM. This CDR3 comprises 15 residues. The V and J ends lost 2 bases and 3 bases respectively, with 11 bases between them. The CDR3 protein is CASSLGGSTNQPQHF. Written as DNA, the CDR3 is TGTGCCAGCAGTTTAGGAGGTTCTACCAATCAGCCCCAGCATTTT.

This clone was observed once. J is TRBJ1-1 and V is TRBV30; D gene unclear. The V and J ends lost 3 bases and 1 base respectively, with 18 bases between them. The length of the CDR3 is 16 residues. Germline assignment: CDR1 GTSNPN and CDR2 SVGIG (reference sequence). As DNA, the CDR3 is TGTGCCTGGAGCGTAGGAATTATCAGGAAGAACACTGAAGCTTTCTTT. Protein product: CAWSVGIIRKNTEAFF.

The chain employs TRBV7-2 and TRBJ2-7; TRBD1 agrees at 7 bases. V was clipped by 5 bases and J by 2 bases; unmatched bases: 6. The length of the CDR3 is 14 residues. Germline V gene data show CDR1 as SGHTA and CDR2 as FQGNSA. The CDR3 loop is CASSVRDSAYEQYF. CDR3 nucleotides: TGTGCCAGCAGCGTCCGGGACAGCGCCTACGAGCAGTACTTC.

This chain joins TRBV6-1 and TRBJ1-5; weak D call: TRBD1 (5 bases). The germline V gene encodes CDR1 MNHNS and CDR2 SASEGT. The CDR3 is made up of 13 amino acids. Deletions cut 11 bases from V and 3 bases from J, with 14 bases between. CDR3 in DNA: TGTGCCGGGGGAGGAGGGTTCAATCAGCCCCAGCATTTT. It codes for CAGGGGFNQPQHF.

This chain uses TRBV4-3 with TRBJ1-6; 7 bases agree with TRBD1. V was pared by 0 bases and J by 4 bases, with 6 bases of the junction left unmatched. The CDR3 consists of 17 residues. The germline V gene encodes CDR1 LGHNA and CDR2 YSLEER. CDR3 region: CASSQDRTGFYNSPLHF. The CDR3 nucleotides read TGCGCCAGCAGCCAAGATCGGACAGGATTTTATAATTCACCCCTCCACTTT.

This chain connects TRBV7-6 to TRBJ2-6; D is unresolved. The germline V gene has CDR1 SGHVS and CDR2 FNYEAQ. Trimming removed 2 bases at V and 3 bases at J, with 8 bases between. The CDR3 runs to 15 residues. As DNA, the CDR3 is TGTGCCAGCAGCTTATTAGGAGTTGGGGCCAACGTCCTGACTTTC. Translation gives CASSLLGVGANVLTF. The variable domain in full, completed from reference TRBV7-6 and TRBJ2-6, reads GAGVSQSPRYKVTKRGQDVALRCDPISGHVSLYWYRQALGQGPEFLTYFNYEAQQDKSGLPNDRFSAERPEGSISTLTIQRTEQRDSAMYRCASSLLGVGANVLTFGAGSRLTVL.

CDR3 residues: CASSNRGPPYEQYF. DNA of the CDR3: TGTGCCAGTAGTAACAGGGGGCCCCCCTACGAGCAGTACTTC. The J gene is TRBJ2-7, the V gene TRBV19; 9 positions agree with TRBD1. Germline loops: CDR1 LNHDA, CDR2 SQIVND (reference sequence). This CDR3 has 14 residues. After removal of 4 bases from V and 2 bases from J, the junction contained 3 bases not matched to a gene.

The CDR3 region is CASSKEGGTGYFHEQYF. The CDR3 DNA reads TGTGCCAGCAGCAAAGAGGGTGGGACAGGGTATTTCCACGAGCAGTACTTC. This chain joins TRBV21-1 and TRBJ2-7; TRBD1, the D gene given by the table, was not confirmed from the DNA. TRBV21-1 is tagged as a pseudogene. This CDR3 spans 17 amino acids.

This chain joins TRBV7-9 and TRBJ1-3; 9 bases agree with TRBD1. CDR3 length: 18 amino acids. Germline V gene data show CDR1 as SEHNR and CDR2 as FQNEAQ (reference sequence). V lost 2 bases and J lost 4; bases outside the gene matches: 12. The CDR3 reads CASSLLGLQGARGNTIYF. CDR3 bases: TGTGCCAGCAGCTTACTGGGCCTACAGGGGGCGAGAGGAAACACCATATATTTT.